Shown below are 21 T cell receptor beta chains from a single sample sequenced in a study of blood T cells in healthy people across ages (dated by TCRdb to 2013 to 2016). The library was made by 5' RACE. The sequencer was an Illumina HiSeq 2500. The second PCR ran for about 7 to 11 cycles and used a J-beta primer mix along with a sample-barcoded 5' primer. The public reads were run again by TCRdb, first through fastp at Q25 and then through MiXCR, and only productive beta chains were kept. One record per CDR3 amino acid sequence lists the most common genes and DNA. The sample contains approximately 800,000 distinct CDR3 sequences, roughly 26% of them found a single time. 3% of the sample comes from the top ten. These data also formed part of another study, on T cells of mothers and their children.

What was sequenced was blood. The receptor set was obtained from a boy aged 5-17 years in good health.

V gene TRBV3-1 combines with J gene TRBJ1-3; D not certain. Germline V lookup: CDR1 LGHDT, CDR2 YNNKEL (reference sequence). The CDR3 sequence is 12 residues long. V lost 3 bases and J lost 4, with 4 bases in between. The CDR3 DNA follows: TGTGCCAGCAGCCATGTGGGAAACACCATATATTTT. Its protein product is CASSHVGNTIYF.

A few counts support this clonotype. The V gene is TRBV7-2, the J gene TRBJ2-4; D is perhaps TRBD2 (6 bases). CDR1 is SGHTA, CDR2 FQGNSA, per germline. CDR3 length: 14 amino acids. V was cut by 4 bases and J by 7 bases, with 14 bases left in between. CDR3 DNA sequence: TGTGCCAGCAGCTGGCCAGGCCGGGGGAACATTCAGTACTTC. Translation: CASSWPGRGNIQYF.

Notes on this clonotype: A much larger clone sits a single nucleotide away, making a read error possible. The V and J genes are TRBV20-1 and TRBJ2-3; 7 bases fit TRBD1. The CDR3 spans 14 residues. Germline V gene sequence: CDR1 DFQATT, CDR2 SNEGSKA (reference sequence). In DNA form, the CDR3 reads TGCAGTGCCGAGGTGGGACAGAGCACAGATACGCAGTCTTTT. Translated, it gives CSAEVGQSTDTQSF.

V gene TRBV12-3 or TRBV12-4 combines with J gene TRBJ1-5, with 7 bases aligning to TRBD1. The junction had 9 bases not matched to a gene; V was cut back by 6 bases and J by 7 bases. The CDR3 contains 14 residues. The CDR3 protein is CASRAGQVGQPQHF. In DNA, the CDR3 is TGTGCCAGCAGAGCAGGACAGGTGGGACAGCCCCAGCATTTT.

This clonotype was recorded once. CDR3 sequence reads: CASSYGPGSTDTQYF. The CDR3 DNA reads as TGTGCCAGCAGTTACGGCCCAGGGTCGACAGATACGCAGTATTTT. This chain links TRBV6-5 with TRBJ2-3, with D maybe TRBD1 (5 bases). This CDR3 region has 15 residues. V was cut by 2 bases and J by 3 bases, with 12 bases left in between. CDR1 is MNHEY and CDR2 is SVGAGI in the germline V gene.

This clonotype was observed a few times. The chain carries TRBV5-1 and TRBJ1-4; D uncertain. V was trimmed by 2 bases and J by 7 bases, leaving 12 bases between them. This CDR3 region has 14 residues. From germline, CDR1 is SGHRS and CDR2 YFSETQ. The CDR3 region is CASSFPEAGEKLFF. The CDR3 region has the DNA TGCGCCAGCAGCTTTCCCGAGGCGGGTGAAAAACTGTTTTTT.

The chain is built from TRBV5-1 and TRBJ2-5, with a tentative D call TRBD2 (5 bases). This CDR3 contains 16 residues. Germline CDR1 reads SGHRS; CDR2 reads YFSETQ. V was pared by 0 bases and J by 3 bases, with 15 bases between. The CDR3 loop reads CASSLERVRGEETQYF. CDR3 DNA: TGCGCCAGCAGCTTGGAGAGGGTTCGGGGAGAAGAGACCCAGTACTTC.

The J gene is TRBJ2-7, the V gene TRBV7-6; no clear D gene. CDR1 SGHVS and CDR2 FNYEAQ come from the germline V gene. This CDR3 has 13 residues. Trimming shortened V by 1 base and J by 7 bases, and 11 bases separated the two germline ends. CDR3 protein: CASSLVEWGEQYF. CDR3 nucleotides: TGTGCCAGCAGCTTAGTTGAATGGGGAGAGCAGTACTTC.

In this sample, this clonotype turned up a few times. The rearrangement joins TRBV7-3 to TRBJ2-7; D remains unclear. V lost 5 bases and J lost 8, with 16 bases in between. This CDR3 comprises 13 residues. Germline V lookup: CDR1 SGHTA, CDR2 FQGTGA. In nucleotides, the CDR3 is TGTGCCAGCAGCCCAGCCGAAGGGCTCAAGCAGTACTTC. Residues: CASSPAEGLKQYF.

In this sample, this clonotype turned up a few times. The junction departs from germline at one end; a sequencing error may be responsible. The chain has TRBV11-2 and TRBJ2-5; maybe TRBD2 (6 bases). This CDR3 is 16 amino acids long. CDR1 and CDR2 (germline): SGHAT, FQNNGV. This CDR3 is CASSFREPPYQETRYF. The DNA for the CDR3 is TGTGCCAGCAGCTTCCGGGAGCCCCCGTACCAAGAGACCCGGTACTTC. Complete variable domain (other parts from reference TRBV11-2 and TRBJ2-5): EAGVAQSPRYKIIEKRQSVAFWCNPISGHATLYWYQQILGQGPKLLIQFQNNGVVDDSQLPKDRFSAERLKGVDSTLKIQPAKLEDSAVYLCASSFREPPYQETRYFGPGTRLLVL.

This clonotype was detected only a few times. V gene TRBV6-6 combines with J gene TRBJ1-2, with D maybe TRBD1 (5 bases). The CDR3 loop spans 13 amino acids. Deletions cut 6 bases from V and 6 bases from J, with 14 bases between. The germline CDR1 and CDR2 sequences are MNHNY and SVGAGI (reference sequence). CDR3 DNA: TGTGCCAGCAGCCCCTGGGACCTCGATGGCTACACCTTC. Protein sequence: CASSPWDLDGYTF.

Only a few counts were recorded for this clonotype. J is TRBJ1-2 and V is TRBV5-1, with TRBD1 matching 7 bases. The CDR3 covers 16 residues. Trimming removed 3 bases from V and 4 bases from J; junction bases left unmatched: 12. The germline V gene has CDR1 SGHRS and CDR2 YFSETQ. CDR3 nucleotides: TGCGCCAGCAGCTCCGCCATGACAGGGCCTTCCTATGGCTACACCTTC. Its translation is CASSSAMTGPSYGYTF.

J is TRBJ2-5 and V is TRBV29-1; TRBD1 is a possible D gene (6 bases). The J call may be faulty, since TRBJ2-7 better matches the DNA end. Germline V lookup: CDR1 SQVTM, CDR2 ANQGSEA. This CDR3 region has 12 residues. CDR3 nucleotide sequence: TGCAGCGCCCACAGGGAGCCGTACGAGCAGTACTTC. Encoded protein: CSAHREPYEQYF.

This chain joins TRBV7-3 and TRBJ2-5; tentative D call: TRBD1 (6 bases). Germline CDR1 and CDR2: SGHTA and FQGTGA. The length of the CDR3 is 15 residues. The ends were cut back, 6 bases at V and 1 base at J, with 15 bases in the middle. The CDR3 nucleotides read TGTGCCAGCAGGGGTGCAGGGGCTACCCAAGAGACCCAGTACTTC. Its protein is CASRGAGATQETQYF.

CDR3 residues: CATSDGLNTEAFF. In DNA form, the CDR3 reads TGTGCCACCTCAGACGGGTTGAACACTGAAGCTTTCTTT. V is TRBV12-3 or TRBV12-4 and J is TRBJ1-1; no definite D call. V lost 10 bases, J lost 0 bases, and 12 bases lay in between. The CDR3 runs to 13 residues.

The chain combines TRBV6-6 with TRBJ1-3; no clear D gene. Germline values: CDR1 MNHNY, CDR2 SVGAGI (reference sequence). The CDR3 is 16 residues long. Trimming shortened V by 2 bases and J by 3 bases, and 14 bases separated the two germline ends. CDR3 loop: CASSYGRSEGGNTIYF. The CDR3 DNA is TGTGCCAGCAGTTACGGCCGGTCGGAGGGTGGAAACACCATATATTTT.

The CDR3: CSGTSGITYEQYF. The CDR3 DNA follows: TGCAGTGGGACTAGCGGGATTACCTACGAGCAGTACTTC. The chain combines TRBV20-1 with TRBJ2-7; TRBD2 matches 12 bases. The length of the CDR3 is 13 residues. Per the germline V gene, CDR1 is DFQATT and CDR2 is SNEGSKA (reference sequence). After removal of 7 bases from V and 2 bases from J, the junction contained 3 bases not matched to a gene.

This chain links TRBV28 with TRBJ2-7, with TRBD2 identical over 8 bases. V shed 8 bases and J 3 bases; nucleotides not matched to a gene: 6. CDR3 size: 13 residues. Germline V gives CDR1 MDHEN, CDR2 SYDVKM. CDR3 sequence (DNA): TGTGCCAGCGAGGGAGCGGGGGACTACGAGCAGTACTTC. Amino acids: CASEGAGDYEQYF.

V and J are TRBV30 and TRBJ2-5; D is possibly TRBD1 or TRBD2 (5 bases each). The CDR3 extends over 13 amino acids. The ends were cut back, 1 base at V and 6 bases at J, with 12 bases in the middle. CDR1 is GTSNPN, CDR2 SVGIG, per germline (reference sequence). The CDR3 reads CAWSGGSAKTQYF. CDR3 bases: TGTGCCTGGAGTGGGGGGTCCGCCAAGACCCAGTACTTC.

The genes are TRBV27 and TRBJ2-3; D not resolved. V was shortened by 0 bases and J by 3 bases, with 13 bases between the two germline ends. The germline CDR1 and CDR2 sequences are MNHEY and SMNVEV (reference sequence). The CDR3 runs 16 residues. Here the CDR3 DNA reads TGTGCCAGCAGTTTATCGTCCAGGATGGGGACAGATACGCAGTATTTT. It codes for CASSLSSRMGTDTQYF.

The V and J genes are TRBV4-1 and TRBJ2-2; 9 nucleotides line up with TRBD1. V shed 5 bases and J 4 bases; nucleotides not matched to a gene: 8. CDR3 length equals 16 residues. Looked up from germline, CDR1 is MGHRA and CDR2 is YSYEKL. CDR3 bases: TGCGCCAGCAGCTTGGGCACAGGGGGCGGCACCGGGGAGCTGTTTTTT. Translation gives CASSLGTGGGTGELFF.